This T cell receptor beta chain emerged from a study of control samples from healthy donors and cancer patients. V lost 0 bases to trimming and J lost 2 bases, with 11 bases between them. The CDR3 extends over 16 amino acids. CDR1 LGHNA and CDR2 YSLEER come from the germline V gene. The assay was immunoSEQ multiplex PCR, and TCRdb's table has in-frame clones only and misses some. Here the sample spans roughly 50,000 clones, 94% being singletons. The clonotype comes from a man aged 25 to 40 in good health. The chain is built from TRBV4-3 and TRBJ1-5, with no clear D. The sample taken for sequencing was blood. DNA for the CDR3: TGCGCCAGCAGCCAAGATTCGGGGATTCGCAATCAGCCCCAGCATTTT. Translation gives CASSQDSGIRNQPQHF.